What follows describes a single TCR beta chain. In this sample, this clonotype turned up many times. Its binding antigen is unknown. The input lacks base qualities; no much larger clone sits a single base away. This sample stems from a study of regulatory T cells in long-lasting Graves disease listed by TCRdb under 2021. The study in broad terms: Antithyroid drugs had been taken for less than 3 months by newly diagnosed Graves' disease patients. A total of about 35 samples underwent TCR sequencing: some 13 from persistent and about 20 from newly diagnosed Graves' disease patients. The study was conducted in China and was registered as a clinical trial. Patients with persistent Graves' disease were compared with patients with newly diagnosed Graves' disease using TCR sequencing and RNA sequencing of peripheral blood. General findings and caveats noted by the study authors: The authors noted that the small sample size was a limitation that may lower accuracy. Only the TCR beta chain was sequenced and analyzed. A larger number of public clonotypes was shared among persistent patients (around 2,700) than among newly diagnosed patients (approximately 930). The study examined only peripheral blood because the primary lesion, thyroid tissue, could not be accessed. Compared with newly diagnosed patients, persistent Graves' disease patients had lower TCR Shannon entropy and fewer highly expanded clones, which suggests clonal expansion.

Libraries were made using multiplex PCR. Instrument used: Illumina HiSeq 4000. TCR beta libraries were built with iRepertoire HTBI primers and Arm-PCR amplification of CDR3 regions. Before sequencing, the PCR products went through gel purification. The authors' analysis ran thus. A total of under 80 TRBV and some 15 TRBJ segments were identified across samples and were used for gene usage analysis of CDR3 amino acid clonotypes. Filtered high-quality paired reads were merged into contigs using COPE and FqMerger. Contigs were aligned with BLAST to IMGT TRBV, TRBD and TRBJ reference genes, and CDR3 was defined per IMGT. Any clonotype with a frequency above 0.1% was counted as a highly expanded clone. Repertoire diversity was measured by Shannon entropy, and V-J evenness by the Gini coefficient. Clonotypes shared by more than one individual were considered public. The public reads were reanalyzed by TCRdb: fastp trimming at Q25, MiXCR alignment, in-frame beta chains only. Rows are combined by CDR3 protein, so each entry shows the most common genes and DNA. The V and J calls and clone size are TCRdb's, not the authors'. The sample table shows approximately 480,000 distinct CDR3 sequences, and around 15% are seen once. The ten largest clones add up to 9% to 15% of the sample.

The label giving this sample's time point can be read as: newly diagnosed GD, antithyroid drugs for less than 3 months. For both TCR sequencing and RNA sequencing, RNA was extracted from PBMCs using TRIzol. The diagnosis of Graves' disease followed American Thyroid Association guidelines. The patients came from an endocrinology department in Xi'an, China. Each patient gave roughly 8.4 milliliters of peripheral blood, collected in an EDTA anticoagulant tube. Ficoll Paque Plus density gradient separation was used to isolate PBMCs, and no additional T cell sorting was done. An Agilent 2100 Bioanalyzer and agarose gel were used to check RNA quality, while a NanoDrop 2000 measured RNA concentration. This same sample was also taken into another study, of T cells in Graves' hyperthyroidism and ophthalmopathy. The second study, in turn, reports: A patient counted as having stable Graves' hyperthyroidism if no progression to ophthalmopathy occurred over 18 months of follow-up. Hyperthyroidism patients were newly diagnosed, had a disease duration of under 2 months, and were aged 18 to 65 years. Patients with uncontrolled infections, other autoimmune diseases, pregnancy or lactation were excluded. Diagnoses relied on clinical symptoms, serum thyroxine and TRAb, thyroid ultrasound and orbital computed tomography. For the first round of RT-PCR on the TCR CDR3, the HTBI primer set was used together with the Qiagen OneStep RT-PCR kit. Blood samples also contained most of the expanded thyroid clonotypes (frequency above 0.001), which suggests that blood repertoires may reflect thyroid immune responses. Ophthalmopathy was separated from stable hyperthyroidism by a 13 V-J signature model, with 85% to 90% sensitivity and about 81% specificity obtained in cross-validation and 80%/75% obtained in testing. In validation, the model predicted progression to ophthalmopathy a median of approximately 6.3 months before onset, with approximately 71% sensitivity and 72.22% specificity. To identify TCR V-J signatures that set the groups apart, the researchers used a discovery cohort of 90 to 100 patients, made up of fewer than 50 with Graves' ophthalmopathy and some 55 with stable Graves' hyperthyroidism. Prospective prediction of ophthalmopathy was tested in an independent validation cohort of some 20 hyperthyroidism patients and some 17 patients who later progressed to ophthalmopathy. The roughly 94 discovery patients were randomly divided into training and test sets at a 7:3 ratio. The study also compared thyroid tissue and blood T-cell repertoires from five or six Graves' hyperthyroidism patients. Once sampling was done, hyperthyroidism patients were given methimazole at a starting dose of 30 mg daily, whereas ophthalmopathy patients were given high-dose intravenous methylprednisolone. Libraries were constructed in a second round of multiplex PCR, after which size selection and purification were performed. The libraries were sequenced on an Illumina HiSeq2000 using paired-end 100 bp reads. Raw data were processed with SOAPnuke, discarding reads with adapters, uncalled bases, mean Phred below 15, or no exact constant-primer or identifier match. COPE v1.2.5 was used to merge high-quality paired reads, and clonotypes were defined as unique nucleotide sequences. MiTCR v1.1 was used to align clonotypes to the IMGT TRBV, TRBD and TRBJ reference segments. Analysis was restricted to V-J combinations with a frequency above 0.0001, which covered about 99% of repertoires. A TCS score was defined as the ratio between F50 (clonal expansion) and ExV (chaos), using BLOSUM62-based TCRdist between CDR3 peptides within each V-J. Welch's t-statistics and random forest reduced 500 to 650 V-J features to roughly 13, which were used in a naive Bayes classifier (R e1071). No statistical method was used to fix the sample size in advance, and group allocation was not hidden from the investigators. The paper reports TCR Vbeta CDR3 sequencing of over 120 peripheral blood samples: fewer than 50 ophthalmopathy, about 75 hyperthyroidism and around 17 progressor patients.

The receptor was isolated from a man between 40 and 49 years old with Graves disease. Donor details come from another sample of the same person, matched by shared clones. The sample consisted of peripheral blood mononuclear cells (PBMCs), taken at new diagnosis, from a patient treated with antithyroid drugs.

CDR3 sequence: CASSLLSRWEGGNEQFF. The nucleotide sequence is TGTGCCAGCAGCTTATTATCGAGGTGGGAGGGAGGCAATGAGCAGTTCTTC. The chain joins TRBV7-3 to TRBJ2-1, and 7 bases in between align with TRBD2. Ends trimmed: V by 2 bases, J by 6 bases; bases unmatched to a gene: 13. From its cysteine to its phenylalanine, the CDR3 spans 17 amino acids. The retained sequence is limited to the CDR3, 51 bases, with the frame set at the first base. CDR1 and CDR2 are read off the germline V gene as SGHTA and FQGTGA.